These 31 T cell receptor beta chains came from one sample sequenced in a study of blood T cell repertoires in COVID-19. Profiled with immunoSEQ multiplex PCR; TCRdb holds only in-frame clones, not every one. Here the sample spans 150,000 to 200,000 clones, about nine tenths being singletons. Sequencing was performed on peripheral blood. These receptors all stem from a man between 70 and 80 years old with acute or convalescent COVID-19.

The genes are TRBV15 and TRBJ2-7; 7 positions match TRBD1. The CDR3 is made up of 16 amino acids. The ends lost 3 bases at V and 5 bases at J; junction bases unmatched: 13. Germline CDR1 is LNHNV and CDR2 is YYDKDF (reference sequence). CDR3 sequence reads: CATSSDGPRDSNEQYF. The DNA of the CDR3 is TGTGCCACCAGCAGCGATGGCCCCCGGGACAGCAACGAGCAGTACTTC. The variable domain in full, with the rest retrieved from reference TRBV15 and TRBJ2-7, is DAMVIQNPRYQVTQFGKPVTLSCSQTLNHNVMYWYQQKSSQAPKLLFHYYDKDFNNEADTPDNFQSRRPNTSFCFLDIRSPGLGDTAMYLCATSSDGPRDSNEQYFGPGTRLTVT.

V is TRBV13 and J is TRBJ1-2; no clear D. The CDR3 has 13 amino acids. The germline V gene encodes CDR1 PRHDT and CDR2 FYEKMQ (reference sequence). The V end was cut by 1 base, the J end by 6 bases, with 9 bases between. The CDR3 loop is CASSLAVGNGYTF. For the CDR3, the DNA is TGTGCCAGCAGCTTAGCGGTCGGGAATGGCTACACCTTC. The full variable domain, rest sourced from reference TRBV13 and TRBJ1-2, is AAGVIQSPRHLIKEKRETATLKCYPIPRHDTVYWYQQGPGQDPQFLISFYEKMQSDKGSIPDRFSAQQFSDYHSELNMSSLELGDSALYFCASSLAVGNGYTFGSGTRLTVV.

This chain connects TRBV7-8 to TRBJ2-2; 9 bases fit TRBD2. CDR1 is SGHVS and CDR2 is FQNEAQ in the germline V gene. The trim removed 5 bases at V and 7 bases at J, leaving 20 bases unmatched. This CDR3 has 19 amino acids. The CDR3 here is CASSPREAGGLRGGGELFF. The DNA for the CDR3 is TGTGCCAGCAGCCCCCGGGAAGCGGGGGGACTTAGAGGTGGCGGGGAGCTGTTTTTT.

The V gene is TRBV6-5, the J gene TRBJ1-5; D unresolved. The V gene lost 7 bases and the J gene lost 4 bases, with 8 bases spanning the gap. The length of the CDR3 is 12 residues. Germline V gene lookup returns CDR1 MNHEY and CDR2 SVGAGI. CDR3 region: CASTRQNQPQHF. As DNA, the CDR3 is TGTGCCAGCACCAGGCAAAATCAGCCCCAGCATTTT.

The chain combines TRBV6-1 with TRBJ1-4; 8 bases agree with TRBD1. There are 15 residues in the CDR3. With 2 bases clipped from V and 5 bases from J, the junction kept 4 bases outside the gene matches. The germline gives CDR1 MNHNS, CDR2 SASEGT. Here the CDR3 DNA reads TGTGCCAGCAGTGAACAGACAGGGGTGAATGAAAAACTGTTTTTT. This sequence encodes CASSEQTGVNEKLFF.

V is TRBV28 and J is TRBJ2-5; a possible D gene is TRBD1 (6 bases). From germline, CDR1 is MDHEN and CDR2 SYDVKM. Deletions cut 5 bases from V and 2 bases from J, with 15 bases between. This CDR3 is built from 15 residues. Written as DNA, the CDR3 is TGTGCCAGCAGTGCAGCCGGGACACATCAAGAGACCCAGTACTTC. Protein: CASSAAGTHQETQYF.

This clone occurred once. This chain joins TRBV14 and TRBJ1-1; 8 bases fit TRBD1. This CDR3 contains 16 residues. CDR1 SGHDN and CDR2 FVKESK come from the germline V gene. Unmatched junction bases numbered 6, after V lost 2 bases and J lost 1 base. CDR3 nucleotide sequence: TGTGCCAGCAGCCAACGGCAGGGGGCTTGGAACACTGAAGCTTTCTTT. This codes for CASSQRQGAWNTEAFF.

The J gene is TRBJ2-2, the V gene TRBV4-2, with TRBD2 identical over 13 bases. Germline V gene sequence: CDR1 LGHNA, CDR2 YNFKEQ. The length of the CDR3 is 19 residues. The V segment lost 2 bases and the J segment 7 bases; nucleotides outside the gene matches: 13. CDR3 sequence (DNA): TGTGCCAGCAGCCAACGCTGGGCTACTAGCGGGGGGGCCGGCGGGGAGCTGTTTTTT. Its translation: CASSQRWATSGGAGGELFF.

The V call is TRBV5-6, the J call TRBJ2-2; TRBD1 is a possible D gene (5 bases). Germline assignment: CDR1 SGHDT and CDR2 YYEEEE. V was cut by 1 base and J by 5 bases, with 15 bases left in between. The CDR3 is 16 amino acids. CDR3 amino acids: CASSLLQGRWTGELFF. DNA for the CDR3: TGTGCCAGCAGCTTGTTGCAGGGTCGGTGGACCGGGGAGCTGTTTTTT.

This chain uses TRBV29-1 with TRBJ1-1, with a possible D match to TRBD1 (5 bases). Germline V gene lookup returns CDR1 SQVTM and CDR2 ANQGSEA. The CDR3 length is 13 residues. Trimming pared 4 bases from V and 0 bases from J, leaving 9 bases between. CDR3 residues: CSVVRGVNTEAFF. The CDR3 DNA reads as TGCAGCGTTGTACGGGGGGTGAACACTGAAGCTTTCTTT.

The genes are TRBV19 and TRBJ2-5; TRBD1 aligns across 8 bases. The CDR3 sequence is 14 residues long. Germline CDR1 reads LNHDA; CDR2 reads SQIVND (reference sequence). The V gene end was trimmed by 2 bases and the J gene end by 2 bases; junction bases not matched to a gene: 1. In DNA form, the CDR3 reads TGTGCCAGTAGTATACAGGGGGCACAAGAGACCCAGTACTTC. Its protein product is CASSIQGAQETQYF. The full variable domain, completed using reference TRBV19 and TRBJ2-5, is DGGITQSPKYLFRKEGQNVTLSCEQNLNHDAMYWYRQDPGQGLRLIYYSQIVNDFQKGDIAEGYSVSREKKESFPLTVTSAQKNPTAFYLCASSIQGAQETQYFGPGTRLLVL.

V gene TRBV3-1 (or the pseudogene TRBV3-2) combines with J gene TRBJ1-2; 7 bases line up with TRBD1. With 4 bases clipped from V and 4 bases from J, the junction kept 9 bases outside the gene matches. The CDR3 length is 15 residues. Germline assignment: CDR1 LGHDT and CDR2 YNNKEL (reference sequence). CDR3 sequence reads: CASSPGQRYPYGYTF. The CDR3 DNA sequence: TGTGCCAGCAGCCCGGGACAGCGATACCCCTATGGCTACACCTTC.

The gene calls are TRBV27 and TRBJ2-3, with TRBD2 identical over 10 bases. Trimming at V came to 10 bases and at J to 1 base, leaving 11 bases not matched to a gene. The CDR3 covers 16 residues. CDR1 and CDR2 (germline): MNHEY, SMNVEV (reference sequence). In DNA, the CDR3 is TGTGCCACCTCTAGCGGGAGTGGAGGCGGCACAGATACGCAGTATTTT. It is translated as CATSSGSGGGTDTQYF.

V is TRBV30 and J is TRBJ2-1; 7 positions agree with TRBD1. Germline CDR1 is GTSNPN and CDR2 is SVGIG (reference sequence). The ends lost 5 bases at V and 8 bases at J; junction bases unmatched: 15. CDR3 length equals 15 residues. The CDR3 sequence is CAWLPKGGWAHEQFF. The CDR3 DNA sequence: TGTGCCTGGCTTCCGAAAGGGGGCTGGGCCCATGAGCAGTTCTTC.

This rearrangement joins TRBV29-1 to TRBJ2-5; a weak D match, TRBD2 (5 bases). Germline V gene lookup returns CDR1 SQVTM and CDR2 ANQGSEA. The germline V and J ends were trimmed by 4 bases and 4 bases, with 10 bases remaining between them. This CDR3 spans 12 amino acids. The CDR3 DNA follows: TGCAGCGTTGGAGCGAGGGTAGAGACCCAGTACTTC. It codes for CSVGARVETQYF.

The V call is TRBV10-3, the J call TRBJ2-1, with 12 bases that match TRBD2. This CDR3 is built from 19 residues. Germline CDR1 and CDR2: ENHRY and SYGVKD. Trimming at V came to 0 bases and at J to 7 bases, leaving 13 bases not matched to a gene. The CDR3 region has the DNA TGTGCCATCAGTGAGTCGAAGGCTAGCGGGAGGGCCCTCCTAAATGAGCAGTTCTTC. It specifies CAISESKASGRALLNEQFF.

This chain connects TRBV5-5 to TRBJ1-6, with D perhaps TRBD1 (6 bases). The CDR3 covers 16 residues. Looked up from germline, CDR1 is SGHKS and CDR2 is YYEKEE (reference sequence). V gave up 2 bases and J gave up 3 bases, with 12 bases separating them. DNA for the CDR3: TGTGCCAGCAGCTTTACTCAGGGGCGCTATAATTCACCCCTCCACTTT. Translation gives CASSFTQGRYNSPLHF.

The chain combines TRBV6-1 with TRBJ2-2, with 10 bases lining up with TRBD1. The germline CDR1 and CDR2 sequences are MNHNS and SASEGT. The CDR3 totals 15 residues. Trimming removed 1 base from V and 4 bases from J; junction bases left unmatched: 0. The chain's CDR3 is CASSEGTGGTGELFF. In DNA, the CDR3 is TGTGCCAGCAGTGAAGGGACAGGGGGCACCGGGGAGCTGTTTTTT.

The chain employs TRBV27 and TRBJ1-5, with D tentatively TRBD1 (6 bases). Trimming left V 6 bases short and J 6 bases short, with 15 bases between. Germline CDR1 and CDR2: MNHEY and SMNVEV (reference sequence). CDR3 length equals 14 residues. In nucleotides, the CDR3 is TGTGCCAGCAGGTTTACAGGGTATGGTCAGCCCCAGCATTTT. It translates to CASRFTGYGQPQHF.

The chain carries TRBV5-1 and TRBJ1-5; D unresolved. V dropped 1 base and J dropped 0 bases, with 8 bases sitting between them. Germline V CDR1 and CDR2: SGHRS, YFSETQ. CDR3 length: 15 amino acids. CDR3 sequence reads: CASSLSDNSNQPQHF. The CDR3 region has the DNA TGCGCCAGCAGCTTGTCAGATAATAGCAATCAGCCCCAGCATTTT.

The chain is built from TRBV2 and TRBJ1-5; D possibly corresponds to TRBD1 (6 bases). V gave up 10 bases and J gave up 0 bases, with 10 bases separating them. This CDR3 spans 13 amino acids. Germline CDR1 and CDR2: SNHLY and FYNNEI. The CDR3 region is CATGDVSNQPQHF. DNA for the CDR3: TGTGCCACAGGGGACGTTAGCAATCAGCCCCAGCATTTT.

The rearrangement uses TRBV6-2 or TRBV6-3 and TRBJ1-1; the match to TRBD1 covers 7 bases. CDR1 MNHEY and CDR2 SVGEGT come from the germline V gene. The CDR3 length is 15 residues. V lost 6 bases to trimming and J lost 3 bases; unmatched junction nucleotides: 10. CDR3 in amino acids: CASSPDRVAYTEAFF. The DNA of the CDR3 is TGTGCCAGCAGCCCCGACAGGGTAGCGTACACTGAAGCTTTCTTT.

This chain uses TRBV21-1 with TRBJ2-2; TRBD1 is the table's D call and was not checked against the DNA. TRBV21-1 is a pseudogene. The CDR3 spans 16 residues. The CDR3 sequence is CASSRGTGGQAGELFF. The CDR3 nucleotides are TGTGCCAGCAGCAGGGGGACAGGGGGTCAAGCCGGGGAGCTGTTTTTT.

The chain is built from TRBV5-6 and TRBJ2-5, with 11 nucleotides matching TRBD2. Germline CDR1 is SGHDT and CDR2 is YYEEEE. This CDR3 contains 14 residues. V gave up 0 bases and J gave up 5 bases; unmatched junction bases: 0. CDR3: CASSLASGGETQYF. CDR3 DNA: TGTGCCAGCAGCTTGGCTAGCGGGGGGGAGACCCAGTACTTC.

Remarks on this clone: The junction and the germline gene differ at one end; a read error may be behind it. The J gene is TRBJ1-6, the V gene TRBV2; 12 positions match TRBD1. There are 11 residues in the CDR3. Germline V gene lookup returns CDR1 SNHLY and CDR2 FYNNEI. The DNA for the CDR3 is TGTGCCAGCAGTTCCGGGACAGGGGGCTCATTT. This encodes CASSSGTGGSF. Complete variable domain (other parts from reference TRBV2 and TRBJ1-6): EPEVTQTPSHQVTQMGQEVILRCVPISNHLYFYWYRQILGQKVEFLVSFYNNEISEKSEIFDDQFSVERPDGSNFTLKIRSTKLEDSAMYFCASSSGTGGSFGNGTRLTVT.

The count of this clone is one. The chain carries TRBV7-9 and TRBJ2-5; no firm D call. Trimming took 1 base from V and 12 from J, leaving 9 bases between them. The germline CDR1 and CDR2 sequences are SEHNR and FQNEAQ (reference sequence). The CDR3 is 11 residues long. The CDR3: CASSLGALKYF. The CDR3 nucleotides read TGTGCCAGCAGCTTAGGGGCGCTCAAGTACTTC.

The rearrangement uses TRBV5-4 and TRBJ2-3, with 11 bases matching TRBD2. The CDR3 sequence is 16 residues long. Per the germline V gene, CDR1 is SGHNT and CDR2 is YYREEE (reference sequence). Germline trimming cut 1 base from V and 3 bases from J; bases unmatched to any gene: 4. Here the CDR3 DNA reads TGTGCCAGCAGCTTGAGACTAGCGGGACCTACAGATACGCAGTATTTT. It translates to CASSLRLAGPTDTQYF.

The rearrangement links TRBV19 to TRBJ2-5, with D maybe TRBD2 (6 bases). The CDR3 sequence is 13 residues long. CDR1 is LNHDA, CDR2 SQIVND, per germline (reference sequence). V lost 6 bases, J lost 3 bases, and 11 bases lay in between. The DNA of the CDR3 is TGTGCCAGTAGAAGATCGGGGGAAGAGACCCAGTACTTC. It codes for CASRRSGEETQYF. Full variable domain (remainder filled in from reference TRBV19 and TRBJ2-5): DGGITQSPKYLFRKEGQNVTLSCEQNLNHDAMYWYRQDPGQGLRLIYYSQIVNDFQKGDIAEGYSVSREKKESFPLTVTSAQKNPTAFYLCASRRSGEETQYFGPGTRLLVL.

This chain connects TRBV7-3 to TRBJ2-1; 12 bases are shared with TRBD2. This CDR3 spans 16 amino acids. J lost 9 bases, V lost 8 bases, and 14 bases had no gene match. Germline values: CDR1 SGHTA, CDR2 FQGTGA. The chain's CDR3 is CASRTSGGPLTSEQFF. CDR3 nucleotides: TGTGCCAGCCGAACTAGCGGGGGGCCATTAACTAGTGAGCAGTTCTTC.

The chain uses TRBV7-9 and TRBJ2-2; D not resolved. This CDR3 comprises 11 residues. The V end lost 5 bases, the J end lost 10 bases, and 8 bases lay between the germline ends. CDR1 and CDR2 (germline): SEHNR, FQNEAQ (reference sequence). The CDR3 bases are TGTGCCAGCAGCCCCCCCGTGGAGCTGTTTTTT. Translating gives CASSPPVELFF.

As concerns this clone: The same CDR3 also results from other DNA sequences found in this sample. The CDR3 coding sequence is TGTGCCAGCTCACCCGGGACAGGACCTACCGGGGAGCTGTTTTTT. As protein: CASSPGTGPTGELFF. The V gene is TRBV18, the J gene TRBJ2-2, with TRBD1 identical over 8 bases. Losses at the gene ends were 3 bases for V and 5 bases for J; bases not matched to a gene: 5. The CDR3 has 15 amino acids. In germline, CDR1 is KGHSH, CDR2 LQKENI. Complete variable domain (other parts from reference TRBV18 and TRBJ2-2): NAGVMQNPRHLVRRRGQEARLRCSPMKGHSHVYWYRQLPEEGLKFMVYLQKENIIDESGMPKERFSAEFPKEGPSILRIQQVVRGDSAAYFCASSPGTGPTGELFFGEGSRLTVL.